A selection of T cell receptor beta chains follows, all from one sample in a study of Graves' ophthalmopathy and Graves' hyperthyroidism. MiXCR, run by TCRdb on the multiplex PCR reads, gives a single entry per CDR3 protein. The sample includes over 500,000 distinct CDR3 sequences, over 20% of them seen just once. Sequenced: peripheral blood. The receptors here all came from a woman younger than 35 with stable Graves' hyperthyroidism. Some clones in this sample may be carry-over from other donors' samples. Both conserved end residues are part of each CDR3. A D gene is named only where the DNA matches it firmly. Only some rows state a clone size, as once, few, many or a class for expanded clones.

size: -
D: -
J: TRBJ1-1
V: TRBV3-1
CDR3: CASSQDYRNTEAFF
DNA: TGTGCCAGCAGCCAAGATTACCGGAACACTGAAGCTTTCTTT

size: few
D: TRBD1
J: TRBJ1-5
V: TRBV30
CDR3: CARQDRAGQPQHF
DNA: TGTGCCAGACAGGACAGGGCGGGGCAGCCCCAGCATTTT

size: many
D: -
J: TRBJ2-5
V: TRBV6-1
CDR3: CASSEISGSLGETQYF
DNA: TGTGCCAGCAGTGAAATTTCGGGAAGTCTTGGAGAGACCCAGTACTTC

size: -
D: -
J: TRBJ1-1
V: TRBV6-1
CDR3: CASKQGRMNTEAFF
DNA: TGTGCCAGCAAACAGGGAAGAATGAACACTGAAGCTTTCTTT

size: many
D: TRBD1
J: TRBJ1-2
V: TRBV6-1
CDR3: CASRTGDPYGYTF
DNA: TGTGCCAGCAGGACAGGGGATCCCTATGGCTACACCTTC

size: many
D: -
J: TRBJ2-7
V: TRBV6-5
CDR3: CASSSSGGSYEQYF
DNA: TGTGCCAGCAGTTCGTCCGGGGGTAGTTACGAGCAGTACTTC

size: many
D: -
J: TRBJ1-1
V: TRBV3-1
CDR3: CASSQDGNTEAFF
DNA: TGTGCCAGCAGCCAGGACGGGAACACTGAAGCTTTCTTT

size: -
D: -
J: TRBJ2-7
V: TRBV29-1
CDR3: CSVEEVETYEQYF
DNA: TGCAGCGTTGAAGAGGTCGAGACCTACGAGCAGTACTTC

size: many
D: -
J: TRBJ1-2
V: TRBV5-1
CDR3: CASEQGFGWNGYTF
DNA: TGCGCCAGCGAACAGGGTTTTGGGTGGAATGGCTACACCTTC

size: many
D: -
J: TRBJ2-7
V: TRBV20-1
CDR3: CSARGGYYEQYF
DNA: TGCAGTGCTAGAGGGGGCTACTACGAGCAGTACTTC

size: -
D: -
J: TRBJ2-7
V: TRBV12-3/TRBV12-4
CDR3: CASSFGTGPEQYF
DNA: TGTGCCAGCAGTTTTGGAACAGGGCCTGAGCAGTACTTC

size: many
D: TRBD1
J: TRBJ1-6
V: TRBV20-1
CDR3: CSASVGQGSYNSPLHF
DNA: TGCAGTGCTAGTGTGGGACAGGGCTCCTATAATTCACCCCTCCACTTT

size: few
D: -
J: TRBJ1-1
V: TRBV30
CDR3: CAWIAQENTEAFF
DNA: TGTGCCTGGATCGCCCAAGAGAACACTGAAGCTTTCTTT

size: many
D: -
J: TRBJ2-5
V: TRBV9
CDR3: CASSVVSGYQETQYF
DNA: TGTGCCAGCAGCGTAGTTTCCGGGTACCAAGAGACCCAGTACTTC

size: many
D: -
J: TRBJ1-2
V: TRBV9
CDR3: CASSVGRNYGYTF
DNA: TGTGCCAGCAGCGTAGGCAGGAACTATGGCTACACCTTC

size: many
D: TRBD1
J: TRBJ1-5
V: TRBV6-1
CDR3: CASRPRGETNQPQHF
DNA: TGTGCCAGCAGGCCCAGGGGGGAGACCAATCAGCCCCAGCATTTT

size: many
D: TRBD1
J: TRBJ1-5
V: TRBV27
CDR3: CASSPRTGGSQPQHF
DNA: TGTGCCAGCAGTCCACGGACAGGGGGCTCTCAGCCCCAGCATTTT

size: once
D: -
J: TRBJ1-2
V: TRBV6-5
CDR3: CASSYGDIYGYTF
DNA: TGTGCCAGCAGTTACGGGGACATCTATGGCTACACCTTC

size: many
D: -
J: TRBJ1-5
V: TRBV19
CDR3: CASRDMSNQPQHF
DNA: TGTGCCAGTAGAGACATGAGCAATCAGCCCCAGCATTTT

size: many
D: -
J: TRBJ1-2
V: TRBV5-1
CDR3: CASRPQTSDGYTF
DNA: TGCGCCAGCAGACCACAGACGTCGGACGGCTACACCTTC

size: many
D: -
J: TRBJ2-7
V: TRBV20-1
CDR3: CPTEAYEQYF
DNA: TGCCCTACGGAGGCATACGAGCAGTACTTC

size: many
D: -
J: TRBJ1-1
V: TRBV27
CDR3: CASPTRGGRAEAFF
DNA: TGTGCCAGCCCCACTCGTGGGGGCCGGGCTGAAGCTTTCTTT

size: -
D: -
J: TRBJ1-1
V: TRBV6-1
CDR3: CASRGGATEAFF
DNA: TGTGCCAGCCGGGGGGGGGCCACTGAAGCTTTCTTT

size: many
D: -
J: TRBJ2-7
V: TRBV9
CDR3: CASSVSGEVVYEQYF
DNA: TGTGCCAGCAGCGTATCAGGGGAGGTCGTCTACGAGCAGTACTTC

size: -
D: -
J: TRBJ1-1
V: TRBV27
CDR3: CASSDLKGRNEAFF
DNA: TGTGCCAGCAGTGACCTAAAGGGGCGTAATGAAGCTTTCTTT

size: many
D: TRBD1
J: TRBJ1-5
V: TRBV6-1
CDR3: CASSLDRGRTHNQPQHF
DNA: TGTGCCAGCAGCTTGGACAGGGGTCGCACTCACAATCAGCCCCAGCATTTT

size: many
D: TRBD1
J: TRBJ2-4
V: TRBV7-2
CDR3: CASSPQGQGVAKNIQYF
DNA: TGTGCCAGCAGCCCCCAGGGACAGGGGGTAGCCAAAAACATTCAGTACTTC

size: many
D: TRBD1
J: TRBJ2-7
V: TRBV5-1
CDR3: CASRGTANYEQYF
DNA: TGCGCCAGCAGAGGGACAGCCAACTACGAGCAGTACTTC

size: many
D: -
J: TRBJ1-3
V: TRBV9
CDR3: CASSVAGFSGGNTIYF
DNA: TGTGCCAGCAGCGTAGCTGGCTTCAGTGGTGGAAACACCATATATTTT

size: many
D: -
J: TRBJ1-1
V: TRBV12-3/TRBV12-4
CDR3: CASSFPGENTEAFF
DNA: TGTGCCAGCAGTTTCCCCGGAGAGAACACTGAAGCTTTCTTT

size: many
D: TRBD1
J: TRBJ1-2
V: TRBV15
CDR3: CATSTRDRGFSFTNYGYTF
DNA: TGTGCCACCAGTACCCGGGACAGGGGTTTTAGTTTTACTAACTATGGCTACACCTTC

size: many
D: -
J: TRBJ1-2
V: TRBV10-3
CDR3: CAISESTDNYGYTF
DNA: TGTGCCATCAGTGAGTCGACAGATAACTATGGCTACACCTTC